A single sample gave rise to the 6 T cell receptor beta chains below, sequenced in a study of shared clonotypes between healthy human individuals. The data were produced by immunoSEQ multiplex PCR, yet TCRdb's version contains in-frame clones alone and is incomplete. Among around 990,000 clones listed, around three quarters were seen once. The sequenced sample consisted of memory CD4+ T cells from PBMCs. Subset in this sample: CD45RA-negative fraction. All receptors come from a man aged 18 to 29 in good health. Some clones in this sample may be carry-over from other donors' samples.

The chain combines TRBV29-1 with TRBJ2-1, with a weak D call TRBD2 (9 bases). This CDR3 spans 17 amino acids. Trimming removed 1 base from V and 2 bases from J, with 18 bases in between. Germline lookup yields CDR1 SQVTM and CDR2 ANQGSEA. CDR3 sequence (DNA): TGCAGCGTTGAAGGAGGTAGCGGGGGACAGGCCTACAATGAGCAGTTCTTC. Encoded protein: CSVEGGSGGQAYNEQFF.

Points on this clone: At the DNA level, this CDR3 is encoded by other sequences in the same sample as well. The V gene is TRBV29-1, the J gene TRBJ2-7; 8 bases agree with TRBD1. There are 13 residues in the CDR3. With 6 bases clipped from V and 0 bases from J, the junction kept 4 bases outside the gene matches. The germline V gene has CDR1 SQVTM and CDR2 ANQGSEA. The CDR3 sequence is CSVDRGDSYEQYF. DNA of the CDR3: TGCAGCGTCGACAGGGGCGACTCCTACGAGCAGTACTTC.

This clone was recorded many times. The same CDR3 is also encoded by other DNA sequences in this sample. The genes are TRBV7-9 and TRBJ2-5; 9 nucleotides match TRBD1. The germline V gene encodes CDR1 SEHNR and CDR2 FQNEAQ (reference sequence). This CDR3 is built from 14 residues. V shed 3 bases, J shed 1 base, and the junction held 0 bases outside the gene matches. This chain's CDR3 is CASSLGQGQETQYF. CDR3 DNA sequence: TGTGCCAGCAGCTTGGGACAGGGCCAAGAGACCCAGTACTTC. The full variable domain, rest sourced from reference TRBV7-9 and TRBJ2-5, is DTGVSQNPRHKITKRGQNVTFRCDPISEHNRLYWYRQTLGQGPEFLTYFQNEAQLEKSRLLSDRFSAERPKGSFSTLEIQRTEQGDSAMYLCASSLGQGQETQYFGPGTRLLVL.

The chain links TRBV29-1 to TRBJ2-1; D remains ambiguous. The CDR3 is made up of 12 amino acids. Germline values: CDR1 SQVTM, CDR2 ANQGSEA. Trimming removed 7 bases at V and 3 bases at J, with 10 bases between. Written as DNA, the CDR3 is TGCAGCGCTGCGTTGGTCTACAATGAGCAGTTCTTC. Residues: CSAALVYNEQFF.

This clone was recorded only once. The V gene is TRBV6-4, the J gene TRBJ1-5; D possibly corresponds to TRBD1 (5 bases). Deletions cut 6 bases from V and 0 bases from J, with 12 bases between. Germline V lookup: CDR1 MRHNA, CDR2 SNTAGT. CDR3 length: 15 amino acids. As DNA, the CDR3 is TGTGCCAGCAGGGTGGAGGGGTATAGCAATCAGCCCCAGCATTTT. Residues: CASRVEGYSNQPQHF.

This clone was counted a few times. The chain employs TRBV7-6 and TRBJ1-1; D gene unclear. CDR3 length equals 13 residues. CDR1 and CDR2 from the germline V gene are SGHVS and FNYEAQ. V was clipped by 2 bases and J by 1 base, with 5 bases between them. The CDR3 spells CASSLSANTEAFF. The CDR3 nucleotides are TGTGCCAGCAGCTTATCTGCGAACACTGAAGCTTTCTTT.